Listed below are T cell receptor beta chains from one sample, sequenced in a study of early T cells in non-severe SARS-CoV-2 infection. TCRdb recomputed calls from the 5' RACE reads with MiXCR, one row per CDR3 protein. The data show 55,000 to 75,000 distinct CDR3 sequences, with roughly 11% seen just once and approximately 5.9% held by the top ten. Sequencing used whole blood. These receptors all stem from an adult who was a healthcare worker with PCR-confirmed SARS-CoV-2 infection or an uninfected control (not recorded which). Both conserved end residues are part of each CDR3. Fields, in order: J gene, V gene, CDR3 length, clone size, D gene, CDR3 protein, CDR3 DNA. The D gene is left open where the match is weak. Not every row has a clone size; where given, it reads once, few, many or a size class.

J gene: TRBJ1-3
V gene: TRBV7-2
CDR3 length: 15
clone size: many
D gene: TRBD1
CDR3 protein: CASSLRGPFGNTIYF
CDR3 DNA: TGTGCCAGCAGCCTGAGGGGGCCCTTTGGAAACACCATATATTTT

J gene: TRBJ1-1
V gene: TRBV2
CDR3 length: 13
clone size: few
D gene: NA
CDR3 protein: CASDTQRSTEAFF
CDR3 DNA: TGTGCCAGCGACACCCAACGGTCCACTGAAGCTTTCTTT

J gene: TRBJ2-3
V gene: TRBV7-8
CDR3 length: 16
clone size: once
D gene: TRBD1
CDR3 protein: CASSITGTGDTDTQYF
CDR3 DNA: TGTGCCAGCAGCATAACCGGGACAGGGGACACAGATACGCAGTATTTT

J gene: TRBJ2-2
V gene: TRBV14
CDR3 length: 16
clone size: NA
D gene: NA
CDR3 protein: CASSQGNGQNTGELFF
CDR3 DNA: TGTGCCAGCAGCCAAGGGAACGGACAGAACACCGGGGAGCTGTTTTTT

J gene: TRBJ1-3
V gene: TRBV13
CDR3 length: 14
clone size: NA
D gene: NA
CDR3 protein: CASSTGTPRNTIYF
CDR3 DNA: TGTGCCAGCAGCACCGGGACACCCAGAAACACCATATATTTT

J gene: TRBJ2-7
V gene: TRBV27
CDR3 length: 15
clone size: few
D gene: NA
CDR3 protein: CASSLTVGVTYEQYF
CDR3 DNA: TGTGCCAGCAGTTTAACAGTAGGGGTTACCTACGAGCAGTACTTC

J gene: TRBJ1-3
V gene: TRBV28
CDR3 length: 14
clone size: few
D gene: TRBD1
CDR3 protein: CASTPTGAGNTIYF
CDR3 DNA: TGTGCCAGCACGCCGACAGGGGCTGGAAACACCATATATTTT

J gene: TRBJ2-5
V gene: TRBV10-3
CDR3 length: 13
clone size: NA
D gene: NA
CDR3 protein: CAISDGVQETQYF
CDR3 DNA: TGTGCCATCAGTGATGGGGTACAAGAGACCCAGTACTTC

J gene: TRBJ2-7
V gene: TRBV28
CDR3 length: 15
clone size: many
D gene: TRBD1
CDR3 protein: CASSQGQASSYEQYF
CDR3 DNA: TGTGCCAGCAGCCAGGGACAGGCGAGCTCCTACGAGCAGTACTTC

J gene: TRBJ2-6
V gene: TRBV6-2/TRBV6-3
CDR3 length: 17
clone size: NA
D gene: NA
CDR3 protein: CASSSTSTGPGANVLTF
CDR3 DNA: TGTGCCAGCAGTTCTACATCCACAGGGCCTGGGGCCAACGTCCTGACTTTC

J gene: TRBJ2-2
V gene: TRBV18
CDR3 length: 13
clone size: many
D gene: NA
CDR3 protein: CASSAADPGELFF
CDR3 DNA: TGTGCCAGCTCAGCAGCGGACCCCGGGGAGCTGTTTTTT

J gene: TRBJ2-1
V gene: TRBV20-1
CDR3 length: 15
clone size: NA
D gene: TRBD2
CDR3 protein: CSAPPFGRAYNEQFF
CDR3 DNA: TGCAGTGCTCCCCCTTTTGGGAGGGCCTACAATGAGCAGTTCTTC

J gene: TRBJ2-3
V gene: TRBV7-2
CDR3 length: 13
clone size: many
D gene: NA
CDR3 protein: CASSSDPTDTQYF
CDR3 DNA: TGTGCCAGCAGCTCAGACCCCACAGATACGCAGTATTTT

J gene: TRBJ2-7
V gene: TRBV7-8
CDR3 length: 15
clone size: many
D gene: NA
CDR3 protein: CASSLRTGSFYEQYF
CDR3 DNA: TGTGCCAGCAGCTTGAGGACCGGGAGCTTCTACGAGCAGTACTTC

J gene: TRBJ1-1
V gene: TRBV7-3
CDR3 length: 13
clone size: NA
D gene: NA
CDR3 protein: CASSVAGNTEAFF
CDR3 DNA: TGTGCCAGCAGCGTAGCAGGGAACACTGAAGCTTTCTTT

J gene: TRBJ2-1
V gene: TRBV5-1
CDR3 length: 15
clone size: NA
D gene: TRBD2
CDR3 protein: CASSFSGSFDNEQFF
CDR3 DNA: TGCGCCAGCAGCTTTAGCGGGAGCTTCGACAATGAGCAGTTCTTC

J gene: TRBJ2-7
V gene: TRBV11-2
CDR3 length: 14
clone size: NA
D gene: NA
CDR3 protein: CASSLIISDYEQYF
CDR3 DNA: TGTGCCAGCAGCTTAATAATTTCGGACTACGAGCAGTACTTC

J gene: TRBJ2-7
V gene: TRBV10-1
CDR3 length: 10
clone size: few
D gene: NA
CDR3 protein: CASRAYEQYF
CDR3 DNA: TGCGCCAGTCGGGCCTACGAGCAGTACTTC

J gene: TRBJ2-2
V gene: TRBV4-1
CDR3 length: 16
clone size: NA
D gene: TRBD2
CDR3 protein: CASSPGLAGVPGELFF
CDR3 DNA: TGCGCCAGCAGCCCCGGACTAGCGGGAGTGCCCGGGGAGCTGTTTTTT

J gene: TRBJ2-7
V gene: TRBV4-1
CDR3 length: 16
clone size: many
D gene: TRBD2
CDR3 protein: CASSHHAGRADYEQYF
CDR3 DNA: TGCGCCAGCAGCCATCACGCCGGGAGGGCCGATTACGAGCAGTACTTC

J gene: TRBJ2-7
V gene: TRBV13
CDR3 length: 15
clone size: few
D gene: TRBD1
CDR3 protein: CASSSPDRGAYEQYF
CDR3 DNA: TGTGCCAGCAGCTCTCCTGACAGGGGAGCCTACGAGCAGTACTTC

J gene: TRBJ2-5
V gene: TRBV2
CDR3 length: 15
clone size: medium-sized
D gene: NA
CDR3 protein: CASSEGAVAPGTQYF
CDR3 DNA: TGTGCCAGCAGTGAAGGCGCAGTAGCCCCTGGGACCCAGTACTTC

J gene: TRBJ1-6
V gene: TRBV7-8
CDR3 length: 15
clone size: many
D gene: TRBD1
CDR3 protein: CASSGQGNYNSPLHF
CDR3 DNA: TGTGCCAGCAGCGGACAGGGGAATTATAATTCACCCCTCCACTTT

J gene: TRBJ2-5
V gene: TRBV4-2
CDR3 length: 15
clone size: NA
D gene: NA
CDR3 protein: CASSQGSGTLETQYF
CDR3 DNA: TGTGCCAGCAGCCAAGGGAGCGGAACTTTAGAGACCCAGTACTTC

J gene: TRBJ1-6
V gene: TRBV12-3/TRBV12-4
CDR3 length: 15
clone size: few
D gene: TRBD1
CDR3 protein: CASSFYRGGNSPLHF
CDR3 DNA: TGTGCCAGCAGTTTTTACAGGGGCGGGAATTCACCCCTCCACTTT

J gene: TRBJ2-2
V gene: TRBV10-3
CDR3 length: 13
clone size: NA
D gene: NA
CDR3 protein: CAISADGTGELFF
CDR3 DNA: TGTGCCATCAGTGCGGACGGTACCGGGGAGCTGTTTTTT

J gene: TRBJ2-2
V gene: TRBV12-3/TRBV12-4
CDR3 length: 17
clone size: few
D gene: NA
CDR3 protein: CASSFGNGRSGTGELFF
CDR3 DNA: TGTGCCAGCAGTTTCGGGAACGGGAGAAGTGGCACCGGGGAGCTGTTTTTT

J gene: TRBJ1-5
V gene: TRBV20-1
CDR3 length: 16
clone size: few
D gene: NA
CDR3 protein: CSATPGGPFSNQPQHF
CDR3 DNA: TGCAGTGCTACCCCGGGGGGTCCTTTTAGCAATCAGCCCCAGCATTTT

J gene: TRBJ1-1
V gene: TRBV28
CDR3 length: 14
clone size: few
D gene: NA
CDR3 protein: CASSLTALNTEAFF
CDR3 DNA: TGTGCCAGCAGTTTAACGGCTTTGAACACTGAAGCTTTCTTT

J gene: TRBJ2-2
V gene: TRBV11-2
CDR3 length: 16
clone size: few
D gene: TRBD2
CDR3 protein: CASSSPSGRFTGELFF
CDR3 DNA: TGTGCCAGCAGCTCCCCCAGCGGGAGGTTCACCGGGGAGCTGTTTTTT

J gene: TRBJ2-5
V gene: TRBV4-1
CDR3 length: 15
clone size: many
D gene: NA
CDR3 protein: CASSQGGTLRETQYF
CDR3 DNA: TGCGCCAGCAGCCAGGGCGGGACCCTCAGGGAGACCCAGTACTTC

J gene: TRBJ2-1
V gene: TRBV20-1
CDR3 length: 11
clone size: NA
D gene: NA
CDR3 protein: CSASWYNEQFF
CDR3 DNA: TGCAGTGCTAGTTGGTACAATGAGCAGTTCTTC

J gene: TRBJ2-1
V gene: TRBV28
CDR3 length: 16
clone size: NA
D gene: TRBD2
CDR3 protein: CASSSRSGSSSNEQFF
CDR3 DNA: TGTGCCAGCAGTTCGAGAAGCGGGAGTTCATCCAATGAGCAGTTCTTC

J gene: TRBJ2-5
V gene: TRBV20-1
CDR3 length: 14
clone size: few
D gene: TRBD2
CDR3 protein: CSATRGEGRETQYF
CDR3 DNA: TGCAGTGCAACGCGCGGGGAGGGACGAGAGACCCAGTACTTC

J gene: TRBJ2-3
V gene: TRBV11-2
CDR3 length: 15
clone size: few
D gene: TRBD1
CDR3 protein: CASSLGTGEEDTQYF
CDR3 DNA: TGTGCCAGCAGCTTGGGGACAGGGGAGGAGGATACGCAGTATTTT

J gene: TRBJ2-5
V gene: TRBV29-1
CDR3 length: 14
clone size: NA
D gene: NA
CDR3 protein: CSVAQGSGGENQYF
CDR3 DNA: TGCAGCGTTGCACAGGGCTCTGGAGGAGAGAACCAGTACTTC

J gene: TRBJ2-7
V gene: TRBV4-2
CDR3 length: 15
clone size: few
D gene: NA
CDR3 protein: CASSQADTPSYEQYF
CDR3 DNA: TGTGCCAGCAGCCAAGCCGACACCCCCTCCTACGAGCAGTACTTC